The rows below give T cell receptor beta chains drawn from one sample of a study of shared clonotypes between healthy human individuals. Sequenced by immunoSEQ multiplex PCR; TCRdb stores in-frame clones only, minus some. This sample has around 1,000,000 clones, with 77% found just once. Sequencing was carried out using memory CD4+ T cells from PBMCs. These receptor sequences come from a young man in good health. Some clones in this sample may be carry-over from other donors' samples. CDR3s include the opening cysteine and the closing phenylalanine or tryptophan. A D gene is named only where the DNA matches it firmly. Clone size is given for some rows only: seen once, a few or many times, or a class if the clone is expanded.

V gene,J gene,D gene,clone size,CDR3 DNA,CDR3 protein
TRBV5-6,TRBJ2-7,NA,NA,TGTGCCAGCAGCTTGGAAGGCAGGGCATCCTACGAGCAGTACTTC,CASSLEGRASYEQYF
TRBV7-2,TRBJ2-7,TRBD2,NA,TGTGCCAGCAGCTTCCGAGCGGGGGGCTTCTACGAGCAGTACTTC,CASSFRAGGFYEQYF
TRBV28,TRBJ2-5,TRBD2,few,TGTGCCAGCAGTTTACCTAGCGGGAGAGGAGGGGGGGAGACCCAGTACTTC,CASSLPSGRGGGETQYF
TRBV7-9,TRBJ1-3,NA,many,TGTGCCAGCTCGGACATCGCCTCTGGAAACACCATATATTTT,CASSDIASGNTIYF
TRBV21-1,TRBJ2-5,NA,NA,TGTGCCAGCAGCGACGATAGACAGGGGAGGGTGGCGGCCCAGTACTTC,CASSDDRQGRVAAQYF
TRBV18,TRBJ2-5,TRBD2,NA,TGTGCCAGCTCACTTTCTATAGCGGGAGTCCAAGAGACCCAGTACTTC,CASSLSIAGVQETQYF
TRBV5-4,TRBJ1-2,NA,NA,TGTGCCAGCAGCTTTCCCGGGAGCTATGGCTACACCTTC,CASSFPGSYGYTF
TRBV2,TRBJ2-2,NA,few,TGTGCCAGCTCTAGGACAGCTAACACCGGGGAGCTGTTTTTT,CASSRTANTGELFF
TRBV29-1,TRBJ2-1,NA,NA,TGCAGCGTTGAAGGAAGGGTTCTGAGGAATGAGCAGTTCTTC,CSVEGRVLRNEQFF
TRBV6-5,TRBJ2-3,TRBD2,NA,TGTGCCAGCAGCCCGCTCGCGGGTAGCGGGACCCTCCTATTT,CASSPLAGSGTLLF
TRBV6-5,TRBJ2-7,NA,NA,TGTGCCAGCAGTCTCGCCGGGACGGCAAACTACGAGCAGTACTTC,CASSLAGTANYEQYF
TRBV13,TRBJ2-5,TRBD2,NA,TGTGCCAGCAGCCCTTGGACTAGCGGGGATCCAGAGACCCAGTACTTC,CASSPWTSGDPETQYF
TRBV7-9,TRBJ2-1,TRBD2,NA,TGTGCCAGCAGCTTAGCCGGGACTAGCGGGAGTTTCGAGCAGTTCTTC,CASSLAGTSGSFEQFF
TRBV5-1,TRBJ2-3,NA,NA,TGCGCCAGCAGCCCGGGGGGCGGGACCACAGATACGCAGTATTTT,CASSPGGGTTDTQYF
TRBV25-1,TRBJ2-2,NA,NA,TGTGCCAGCAGTGAATATGGACAGCCGAACACCGGGGAGCTGTTTTTT,CASSEYGQPNTGELFF
TRBV28,TRBJ2-4,TRBD2,NA,TGTGCCAGCAGTTTACCCATACGGAGGACTAGCGGAAACATTCAGTACTTC,CASSLPIRRTSGNIQYF
TRBV5-4,TRBJ2-3,TRBD2,few,TGTGCCAGCAGCACGGGGACTAGCGTAACAGATACGCAGTATTTT,CASSTGTSVTDTQYF
TRBV15,TRBJ2-5,TRBD1,NA,TGTGCCACCAGCAGGGCGGGGACAGGGGGCGAAGAGACCCAGTACTTC,CATSRAGTGGEETQYF
TRBV7-3,TRBJ2-3,NA,NA,TGTGCCAGCAGCCCTGGGGGGGATACGCAGTATTTT,CASSPGGDTQYF
TRBV5-1,TRBJ1-3,TRBD1,once,TGCGCCAGCAGTACCAGACAGGGTGTCTCTGGAAACACCATATATTTT,CASSTRQGVSGNTIYF
TRBV10-3,TRBJ2-5,NA,NA,TGTGCCATCAGTGTGACTAGTGGGGGGGAGACCCAGTACTTC,CAISVTSGGETQYF
TRBV10-3,TRBJ2-3,TRBD2,NA,TGTGCCATCAGTGAGTCGGGACTAGCGGGAGGGGATCCGGCAGATACGCAGTATTTT,CAISESGLAGGDPADTQYF
TRBV6-1,TRBJ2-3,NA,NA,TGTGCCAGTGACGTGGGCGGGGGCACAGATACGCAGTATTTT,CASDVGGGTDTQYF
TRBV18,TRBJ1-1,NA,NA,TGTGCCAGCTCCGCAGGGGCAGGAATTGAAGCTTTCTTT,CASSAGAGIEAFF
TRBV29-1,TRBJ1-6,NA,once,TGCAGCGCGCTTTTGGGCGATTCACCCCTCCACTTT,CSALLGDSPLHF
TRBV7-3,TRBJ2-1,TRBD2,NA,TGTGCCAGCAGCCTCGGACTAGCGGACAATGAGCAGTTCTTC,CASSLGLADNEQFF
TRBV28,TRBJ2-7,NA,NA,TGTGCCAGCACTCCCCCGTTCGGATTTGGCTCCTACGAGCAGTACTTC,CASTPPFGFGSYEQYF
TRBV28,TRBJ2-1,NA,NA,TGTGCCAGCAGTTTAGGGACAACCCGTCGGAATGAGCAGTTCTTC,CASSLGTTRRNEQFF
TRBV2,TRBJ2-2,TRBD2,NA,TGTGCCAGTCTACTAGCGGGAGGTACCGGGGAGCTGTTTTTT,CASLLAGGTGELFF
TRBV28,TRBJ1-1,TRBD1,NA,TGTGCCACGTCAGGACAGGCGAACACTGAAGCTTTCTTT,CATSGQANTEAFF
TRBV19,TRBJ1-5,NA,NA,TGTGCCAGTACCCTTCAGGGTAGTAGCAATCAGCCCCAGCATTTT,CASTLQGSSNQPQHF
TRBV7-9,TRBJ2-7,NA,few,TGTGCCAGCAGCCTGGCCGGGACAAAATCCTACGAGCAGTACTTC,CASSLAGTKSYEQYF
TRBV5-5,TRBJ2-1,NA,NA,TGTGCCAGCAGCTTGGCTGCAGGCTCCTACAATGAGCAGTTCTTC,CASSLAAGSYNEQFF
TRBV20-1,TRBJ2-5,NA,NA,TGCAGTGCAGTCCAGGGGACCCAGTACTTC,CSAVQGTQYF
TRBV4-2,TRBJ2-5,NA,NA,TGTGCCAGCAGCCCCTCTGCGGCAGGGCGAGGTGGAGAGACCCAGTACTTC,CASSPSAAGRGGETQYF